Listed below are T cell receptor beta chains from one sample, sequenced in a study of Tregs in tolerant kidney transplant recipients. Here immunoSEQ multiplex PCR was the method, and the copy in TCRdb shows in-frame clones only, minus some. This table holds around 66,000 clones, 70% to 90% found once. Sequencing used Tregs from blood, obtained before the transplant. The origin of the receptors is a human donor who received a combined kidney and bone marrow transplant. The conserved cysteine and the conserved F or W are not part of the CDR3 here.

len | j_gene | v_gene | CDR3aa
11 | TRBJ2-3 | TRBV5-1 | ASIGTGGRTQY
12 | TRBJ1-2 | TRBV10-3 | AIRPGQGLYGYT
13 | TRBJ1-2 | TRBV5-6 | ASSYYLTKSYGYT
13 | TRBJ1-5 | TRBV11-2 | ASSLSGQINQPQH
15 | TRBJ2-1 | TRBV4-1 | ASSHSVGGDRYNEQF
14 | TRBJ2-1 | TRBV10-3 | AISGRPGASDNEQF
12 | TRBJ2-5 | TRBV27 | ASSSGGGQETQY
15 | TRBJ2-1 | TRBV4-1 | ASSPPPADSSYNEQF
9 | TRBJ1-1 | TRBV29-1 | SVERHTEAF
11 | TRBJ1-1 | TRBV29-1 | SVLRSMNTEAF
12 | TRBJ2-5 | TRBV11-2 | ASSMTGTTETQY
12 | TRBJ1-1 | TRBV5-4 | ASRLLGIVTEAF
9 | TRBJ1-5 | TRBV2 | ASSEATSQH
10 | TRBJ1-2 | TRBV19 | ASLDGPYGYT
16 | TRBJ2-1 | TRBV4-3 | ASSHSPGLPGPYNEQF
9 | TRBJ2-7 | TRBV29-1 | SVLLSYEQY
12 | TRBJ2-1 | TRBV5-6 | ASSLRQGNNEQF
11 | TRBJ2-3 | TRBV5-1 | ASHRGPGDTQY
10 | TRBJ2-3 | TRBV7-2 | ASSLIADTQY
12 | TRBJ1-2 | TRBV21-1 | ASSKEDTNYGYT
13 | TRBJ2-1 | TRBV7-9 | ASSRWQGDYNEQF
13 | TRBJ2-7 | TRBV2 | ASFPARQVLYEQY
12 | TRBJ2-5 | TRBV7-9 | ASSFRGGGETQY
12 | TRBJ2-2 | TRBV6-1 | ASTLASPTGELF
13 | TRBJ1-4 | TRBV2 | ASSEWRFINEKLF
16 | TRBJ2-2 | TRBV15 | ATSRSSQATPTTGELF
9 | TRBJ2-2 | TRBV20-1 | SASRTGELF
10 | - | TRBV2 | ASTSAMPEQY
12 | TRBJ1-1 | TRBV7-8 | ASSQPQGRTEAF
10 | TRBJ1-4 | TRBV7-9 | ASSLPHEKLF
16 | TRBJ2-3 | TRBV28 | ASSPTSGRALGTDTQY
17 | TRBJ1-2 | TRBV10-3 | ATRASRKLQSEQLYGYT
11 | TRBJ1-5 | TRBV5-1 | ASSFGIDQPQH
13 | TRBJ1-4 | TRBV19 | ASARNGGVNEKLF